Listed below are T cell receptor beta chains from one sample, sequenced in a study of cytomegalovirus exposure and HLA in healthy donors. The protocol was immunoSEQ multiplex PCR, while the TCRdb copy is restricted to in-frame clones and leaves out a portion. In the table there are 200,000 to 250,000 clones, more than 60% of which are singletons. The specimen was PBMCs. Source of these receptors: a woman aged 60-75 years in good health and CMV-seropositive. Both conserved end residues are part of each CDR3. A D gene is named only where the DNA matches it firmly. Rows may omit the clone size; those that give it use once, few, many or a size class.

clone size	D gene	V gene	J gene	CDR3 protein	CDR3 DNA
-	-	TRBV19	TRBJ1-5	CASTESGFQPQHF	TGTGCCAGTACCGAATCAGGGTTCCAGCCCCAGCATTTT
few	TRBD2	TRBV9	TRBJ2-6	CASSGGLAAGAGANVLTF	TGTGCCAGCAGCGGAGGACTAGCAGCGGGAGCGGGGGCCAACGTCCTGACTTTC
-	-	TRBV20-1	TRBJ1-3	CSASTGNTIYF	TGCAGTGCTAGTACTGGAAACACCATATATTTT
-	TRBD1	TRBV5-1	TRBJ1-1	CASSKGASNTEAFF	TGCGCCAGCAGCAAGGGGGCTTCGAACACTGAAGCTTTCTTT
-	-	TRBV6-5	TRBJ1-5	CASSYSNRAGNQPQHF	TGTGCCAGCAGTTACTCGAACAGGGCGGGCAATCAGCCCCAGCATTTT
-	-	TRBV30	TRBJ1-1	CAWSGLQLNTEAFF	TGTGCCTGGAGTGGGTTGCAGTTGAACACTGAAGCTTTCTTT
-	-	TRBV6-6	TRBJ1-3	CASSPDSLSGNTIYF	TGTGCCAGCAGTCCCGACTCTCTCTCTGGAAACACCATATATTTT
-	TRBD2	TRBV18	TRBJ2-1	CASSPSGGAIGEQFF	TGTGCCAGCTCACCTAGCGGGGGGGCCATTGGTGAGCAGTTCTTC
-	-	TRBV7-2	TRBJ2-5	CASSSQETQYF	TGTGCCAGCAGCTCTCAAGAGACCCAGTACTTC
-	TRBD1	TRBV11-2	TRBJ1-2	CASTFDRAEGYTF	TGTGCCAGCACATTCGACAGGGCGGAAGGCTACACCTTC
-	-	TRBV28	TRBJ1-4	CASMAMPGFPTNEKLFF	TGTGCCAGCATGGCAATGCCAGGGTTCCCAACTAATGAAAAACTGTTTTTT
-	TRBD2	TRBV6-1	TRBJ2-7	CASNQLAGIYYEQYF	TGTGCCAGCAACCAACTAGCGGGGATTTACTACGAGCAGTACTTC
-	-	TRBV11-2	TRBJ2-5	CASSLIGSGETQYF	TGTGCCAGCAGCTTAATCGGGAGTGGCGAGACCCAGTACTTC
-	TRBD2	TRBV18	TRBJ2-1	CASSLFYGAGGYNEQFF	TGTGCCAGCTCCCTATTCTACGGAGCGGGGGGGTACAATGAGCAGTTCTTC
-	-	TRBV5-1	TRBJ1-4	CASSTQGGATNEKLFF	TGCGCCAGCAGCACCCAGGGTGGGGCAACTAATGAAAAACTGTTTTTT
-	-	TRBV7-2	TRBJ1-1	CASSSYRVNTEAFF	TGTGCCAGCAGCTCGTACAGGGTTAACACTGAAGCTTTCTTT
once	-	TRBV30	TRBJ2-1	CAWRGGASEYNEQFF	TGTGCCTGGAGGGGGGGGGCTAGCGAATACAATGAGCAGTTCTTC
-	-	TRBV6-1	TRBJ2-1	CASSEMYGGNEQFF	TGTGCCAGCAGTGAGATGTACGGCGGCAATGAGCAGTTCTTC
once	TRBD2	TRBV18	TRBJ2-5	CASSPRDQREAGRKTQYF	TGTGCCAGCTCACCGCGCGACCAGCGGGAGGCCGGAAGAAAGACCCAGTACTTC
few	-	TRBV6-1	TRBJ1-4	CASSDLIRTFRLFF	TGTGCCAGCAGTGACCTCATTAGGACTTTCAGGCTGTTTTTT
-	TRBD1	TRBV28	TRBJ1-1	CASRGTGERLEAFF	TGTGCCAGCAGGGGCACAGGGGAAAGACTTGAAGCTTTCTTT
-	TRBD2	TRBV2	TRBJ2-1	CASRALAGGGNEQFF	TGTGCCAGCAGAGCTCTAGCGGGAGGAGGCAATGAGCAGTTCTTC
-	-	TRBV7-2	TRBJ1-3	CASSLAGGSGNTIYF	TGTGCCAGCAGCTTAGCGGGAGGGTCTGGAAACACCATATATTTT
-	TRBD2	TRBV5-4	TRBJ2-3	CASSRGLPPDTQYF	TGTGCCAGCAGCCGGGGACTACCCCCAGATACGCAGTATTTT
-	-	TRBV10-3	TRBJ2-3	CAISEADTQYF	TGTGCCATCAGTGAGGCGGATACGCAGTATTTT
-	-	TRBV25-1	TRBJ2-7	CASSDGVESHEQYF	TGTGCCAGCAGTGACGGGGTGGAGAGCCACGAGCAGTACTTC
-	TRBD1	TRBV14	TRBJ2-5	CASSQVTGAQETQYF	TGTGCCAGCAGCCAAGTCACAGGGGCCCAAGAGACCCAGTACTTC
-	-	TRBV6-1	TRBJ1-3	CASSLDFSGNTIYF	TGTGCCAGCAGTTTAGACTTCTCTGGAAACACCATATATTTT
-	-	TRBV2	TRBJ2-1	CASSVGHQSPFF	TGTGCCAGCAGTGTGGGACACCAGTCACCGTTCTTC
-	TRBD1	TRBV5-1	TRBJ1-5	CASSLGTGTHKHF	TGCGCCAGCAGCTTGGGGACAGGGACCCATAAGCATTTT
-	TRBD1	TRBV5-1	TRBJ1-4	CASSSEGQPGEKLFF	TGCGCCAGCAGCTCAGAGGGACAGCCGGGTGAAAAACTGTTTTTT
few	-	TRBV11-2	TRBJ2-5	CASKAGVQETQYF	TGTGCCAGCAAGGCAGGGGTGCAAGAGACCCAGTACTTC
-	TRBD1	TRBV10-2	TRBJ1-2	CASSEDRGVGNYGYTF	TGCGCCAGCAGTGAAGACAGGGGGGTAGGAAACTATGGCTACACCTTC
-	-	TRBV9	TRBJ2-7	CASSEGLGPYEQYF	TGTGCCAGCAGCGAAGGACTGGGCCCCTACGAGCAGTACTTC
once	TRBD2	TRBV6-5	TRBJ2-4	CASRPGLYAIQYF	TGTGCCAGCAGACCGGGACTATATGCAATTCAGTACTTC
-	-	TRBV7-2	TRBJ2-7	CASSPLHTGELAPYEQYF	TGTGCCAGCAGCCCGTTACATACGGGAGAACTTGCCCCCTACGAGCAGTACTTC
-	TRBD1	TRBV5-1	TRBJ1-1	CASSTDRDTEAFF	TGCGCCAGCAGCACGGACAGGGACACTGAAGCTTTCTTT
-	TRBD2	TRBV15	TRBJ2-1	CATSRSGLAGRPSYNEQFF	TGTGCCACCAGCAGATCCGGACTAGCGGGGAGACCCTCCTACAATGAGCAGTTCTTC
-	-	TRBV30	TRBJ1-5	CAWTLGVHQPQHF	TGTGCCTGGACCCTAGGAGTCCATCAGCCCCAGCATTTT
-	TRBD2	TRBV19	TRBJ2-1	CASSTSIGTSGSNEQFF	TGTGCCAGTAGTACGTCGATCGGGACTAGCGGGAGTAATGAGCAGTTCTTC
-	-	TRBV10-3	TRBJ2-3	CAISEYSLRTDTQYF	TGTGCCATCAGTGAGTACAGCCTGAGAACAGATACGCAGTATTTT
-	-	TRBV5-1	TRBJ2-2	CASSVGHPNTGELFF	TGCGCCAGCAGCGTGGGACACCCGAACACCGGGGAGCTGTTTTTT
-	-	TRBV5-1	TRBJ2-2	CASSAGPRRGELFF	TGCGCCAGCAGCGCGGGACCCCGGCGTGGGGAGCTGTTTTTT
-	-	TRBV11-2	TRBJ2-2	CASSAAVGGTGELFF	TGTGCCAGCAGCGCGGCGGTGGGGGGAACCGGGGAGCTGTTTTTT
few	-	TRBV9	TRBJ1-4	CASSQTGGTEKLFF	TGTGCCAGCAGCCAGACGGGAGGGACAGAAAAACTGTTTTTT
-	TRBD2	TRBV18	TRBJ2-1	CASSLLQGGRLNEQFF	TGTGCCAGCTCACTACTTCAGGGAGGGCGCCTCAATGAGCAGTTCTTC